This TCR beta chain is drawn from a study of blood T cell repertoires in COVID-19. Generated by immunoSEQ multiplex PCR, the TCRdb table keeps only in-frame clones and is missing some. The sample has tens of thousands of clones, about 86% seen once. The CDR3 length is 16 residues. Germline CDR1 and CDR2: SGHAT and FQNNGV. The junction had 13 bases not matched to a gene; V was cut back by 4 bases and J by 5 bases. This receptor was identified in a man aged 45-65 years with acute or convalescent COVID-19. The chain employs TRBV11-2 and TRBJ2-7; 8 bases map to TRBD1. The sequenced sample was peripheral blood. The CDR3 spells CASSSRGTGGFHEQYF. DNA of the CDR3: TGTGCCAGCAGCTCTAGGGGTACAGGGGGTTTCCACGAGCAGTACTTC.